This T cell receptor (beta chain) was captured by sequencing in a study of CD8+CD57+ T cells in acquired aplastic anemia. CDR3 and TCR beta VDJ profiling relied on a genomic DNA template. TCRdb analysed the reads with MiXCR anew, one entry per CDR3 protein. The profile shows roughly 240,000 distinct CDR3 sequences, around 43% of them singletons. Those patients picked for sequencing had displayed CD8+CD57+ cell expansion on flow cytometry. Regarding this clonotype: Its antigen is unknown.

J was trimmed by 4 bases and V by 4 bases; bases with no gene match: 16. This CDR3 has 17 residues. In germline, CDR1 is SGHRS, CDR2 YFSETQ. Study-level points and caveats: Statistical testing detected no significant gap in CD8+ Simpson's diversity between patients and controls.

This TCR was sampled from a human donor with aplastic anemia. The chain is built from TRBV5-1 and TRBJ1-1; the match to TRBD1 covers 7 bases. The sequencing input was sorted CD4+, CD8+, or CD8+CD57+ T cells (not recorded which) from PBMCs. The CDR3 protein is CASSGGTELTWGTEAFF. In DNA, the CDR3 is TGCGCCAGCAGCGGAGGGACAGAGCTGACGTGGGGCACTGAAGCTTTCTTT.